This T cell receptor beta chain is drawn from a study of cytomegalovirus exposure and HLA in healthy donors. Per germline, CDR1 SGDLS and CDR2 YYNGEE. This CDR3 has 14 residues. Trimming shortened V by 0 bases and J by 6 bases, and 13 bases separated the two germline ends. Primers for the PCR totalled 60 Vbeta and 13 Jbeta. Produced via immunoSEQ multiplex PCR; TCRdb's table is partial and in-frame only. This table holds around 210,000 clones, more than 75% found once. This sequence was found in a girl aged 2 to 10 in good health and CMV-seronegative. V gene TRBV9 combines with J gene TRBJ2-7; weak D call: TRBD2 (5 bases). Sequencing was done on a sample of PBMCs. The CDR3 nucleotides read TGTGCCAGCAGCGTAGGGAGCGGCTTCCCCGAGCAGTACTTC. It encodes CASSVGSGFPEQYF.